The 27 T cell receptor beta chains presented below share a single source sample, sequenced in a study of regulatory T cells in long-lasting Graves disease (dated by TCRdb to about 2021). The library was prepared using multiplex PCR. TCRdb records Illumina HiSeq 4000 as the sequencer. To build TCR beta libraries, CDR3 regions were amplified by Arm-PCR using iRepertoire HTBI primers. The public reads were reprocessed in TCRdb via fastp at Q25 and MiXCR, keeping in-frame beta chains. Rows with a matching CDR3 protein are joined into one entry that keeps the most common DNA and genes. The sample table holds about 470,000 distinct CDR3 sequences, of which roughly 20% were seen once. Of the sample, over 7.5% falls within the top ten clones. This specimen's time point label, per the study, means: persistent/refractory GD, antithyroid drugs over 5 years with positive TRAb. For both TCR sequencing and RNA sequencing, RNA was extracted from PBMCs in TRIzol.

Sequenced material: peripheral blood mononuclear cells (PBMCs), taken when the disease was refractory, from a patient treated with antithyroid drugs. The receptors here all came from a female donor with Graves disease.

The CDR3 DNA reads as TGTGCCAGCAGTTTGGGGGGGACAGGGGGCTACACCTTC. Translating gives CASSLGGTGGYTF. The chain carries TRBV28 and TRBJ1-2; 9 nucleotides match TRBD1. Germline-derived CDR1 and CDR2 are MDHEN and SYDVKM. V lost 3 bases, J lost 8 bases, and 4 bases stayed unmatched. CDR3 length: 13 residues.

V gene TRBV5-1 combines with J gene TRBJ1-5, with unresolved D. Germline CDR1 and CDR2: SGHRS and YFSETQ. The CDR3 sequence is 16 residues long. Trimming took 3 bases from V and 1 from J, leaving 14 bases between them. The CDR3 region has the DNA TGCGCCAGCAGCTGGGGAGGATTAGGAAGCAATCAGCCCCAGCATTTT. It specifies CASSWGGLGSNQPQHF.

This clonotype was observed a few times. J is TRBJ1-1 and V is TRBV6-2 or TRBV6-3, with D hard to call. CDR3 size: 14 residues. From germline, CDR1 is MNHEY and CDR2 SVGEGT. V gave up 1 base and J gave up 4 bases, with 10 bases separating them. DNA of the CDR3: TGTGCCAGCAGTTACTTGGGAGGGTTCACTGAAGCTTTCTTT. Amino acids: CASSYLGGFTEAFF.

This clonotype was detected ten times or more. The chain uses TRBV10-3 and TRBJ2-7; D is unclear. The length of the CDR3 is 11 residues. V lost 10 bases and J lost 5, with 12 bases in between. Looked up from germline, CDR1 is ENHRY and CDR2 is SYGVKD. CDR3 loop: CATKSYNEQYF. In nucleotides, the CDR3 is TGTGCCACCAAGAGCTACAACGAGCAGTACTTC.

The chain's CDR3 is CASSLPGAQYF. The CDR3 DNA reads as TGTGCCAGCAGCTTACCCGGGGCCCAGTACTTC. This chain joins TRBV7-6 and TRBJ2-5, with TRBD2 as a possible D gene (5 bases). V lost 2 bases, J lost 9 bases, and 7 bases lay in between. This CDR3 has 11 residues. From germline, CDR1 is SGHVS and CDR2 FNYEAQ.

This clonotype was observed many times. The chain is built from TRBV20-1 and TRBJ1-1, with D hard to call. V was pared by 0 bases and J by 2 bases, with 13 bases between. The CDR3 runs 15 residues. Looked up from germline, CDR1 is DFQATT and CDR2 is SNEGSKA (reference sequence). The CDR3 reads CSARDRTLGNTEAFF. CDR3 in DNA: TGCAGTGCTAGAGATCGGACCTTGGGAAACACTGAAGCTTTCTTT.

The chain has TRBV28 and TRBJ2-7; tentative D call: TRBD1 (5 bases). Trimming removed 5 bases at V and 4 bases at J, with 15 bases between. Germline loops: CDR1 MDHEN, CDR2 SYDVKM. There are 14 residues in the CDR3. This CDR3 is CASSPPTASYEQYF. CDR3 bases: TGTGCCAGCAGTCCCCCGACAGCGAGTTACGAGCAGTACTTC.

The CDR3 nucleotides are TGTGCCAGCAGCGTAGCCCCAGGGGCTAGCACAGATACGCAGTATTTT. This codes for CASSVAPGASTDTQYF. V gene TRBV9 combines with J gene TRBJ2-3; D is perhaps TRBD1 (6 bases). Germline V gene data show CDR1 as SGDLS and CDR2 as YYNGEE. This CDR3 region has 16 residues. The V end was cut by 0 bases, the J end by 0 bases, with 11 bases between.

A few counts support this clonotype. The chain uses TRBV20-1 and TRBJ2-2; a possible D gene is TRBD2 (6 bases). Trimming removed 0 bases at V and 1 base at J, with 9 bases between. The germline V gene has CDR1 DFQATT and CDR2 SNEGSKA (reference sequence). This CDR3 spans 15 amino acids. This CDR3 reads CSARDLRENTGELFF. CDR3 DNA sequence: TGCAGTGCTAGAGATTTGCGGGAGAACACCGGGGAGCTGTTTTTT.

In regard to this clonotype: A much larger clonotype is one base distant, so this may be a read error. The chain is built from TRBV12-5 and TRBJ2-5; unclear D gene. The CDR3 extends over 12 amino acids. From germline, CDR1 is LGHNT and CDR2 FRNRAP. The CDR3 nucleotides read TGTGCTGGTGGAAGCTTCGGGGAGACCCAGTACTTC. Its protein is CAGGSFGETQYF.

This clonotype was counted between two and nine times. V gene TRBV28 combines with J gene TRBJ2-7, with 8 bases that match TRBD1. The CDR3 loop spans 13 amino acids. CDR1 and CDR2 from the germline V gene are MDHEN and SYDVKM. The V segment lost 4 bases and the J segment 4 bases; nucleotides outside the gene matches: 3. The CDR3 is CASSWTGKYEQYF. In DNA form, the CDR3 reads TGTGCCAGCAGTTGGACAGGGAAATACGAGCAGTACTTC.

This clonotype was counted a few times. V gene TRBV27 combines with J gene TRBJ1-2; 10 bases agree with TRBD1. CDR1 is MNHEY and CDR2 is SMNVEV in the germline V gene (reference sequence). Trimming removed 5 bases from V and 4 bases from J; junction bases left unmatched: 4. The CDR3 runs 14 residues. CDR3 loop: CASSADRGPYGYTF. The CDR3 nucleotides are TGTGCCAGCAGTGCCGACAGGGGGCCCTATGGCTACACCTTC.

This clonotype turned up a few times. The chain is built from TRBV29-1 and TRBJ2-4; D may match TRBD1 or TRBD2 (6 bases each). Between the trimmed V and J ends, which lost 7 bases and 5 bases, there was a span of 15 bases. The CDR3 is made up of 13 amino acids. CDR1 SQVTM and CDR2 ANQGSEA come from the germline V gene. CDR3 bases: TGCAGCGCCCGGAGGGGGAACGAAAACATTCAGTACTTC. Translation: CSARRGNENIQYF.

This clonotype was detected a few times. One end of the junction is discordant with germline, which a read error may explain. The chain uses TRBV11-3 and TRBJ2-2; TRBD2 matches 7 bases. CDR1 and CDR2 (germline): SGHNT, YENEEA. The CDR3 spans 17 residues. CDR3 in DNA: TGCGCCAGCAGCCAAGACTGGTCTAGCGGGAACACCGGGGAGCTGTTTTTT. Translation gives CASSQDWSSGNTGELFF.

Details on this clonotype: The junction departs from germline at one end; a sequencing error may be responsible. The chain is built from TRBV29-1 and TRBJ2-5; TRBD1 aligns across 7 bases. Germline CDR1 reads SQVTM; CDR2 reads ANQGSEA. The CDR3 is 15 amino acids. The CDR3 is CRVGGQANWGETQYF. The CDR3 DNA sequence: TGCCGCGTTGGTGGACAGGCTAATTGGGGGGAGACCCAGTACTTC. Based on the CDR3 plus reference TRBV29-1 and TRBJ2-5, the full variable domain is SAVISQKPSRDICQRGTSLTIQCQVDSQVTMMFWYRQQPGQSLTLIATANQGSEATYESGFVIDKFPISRPNLTFSTLTVSNMSPEDSSIYLCRVGGQANWGETQYFGPGTRLLVL.

This clonotype has at least ten counts. V gene TRBV28 combines with J gene TRBJ2-5; 15 positions agree with TRBD2. CDR3 length: 16 residues. Trimming removed 5 bases from V and 5 bases from J; junction bases left unmatched: 6. The V gene's germline CDR1 is MDHEN and CDR2 SYDVKM. CDR3: CASSPGLAGGLETQYF. The DNA for the CDR3 is TGTGCCAGCAGTCCCGGACTAGCGGGAGGGCTGGAGACCCAGTACTTC.

The table lists this clonotype with many counts. The rearrangement joins TRBV5-6 to TRBJ1-2; D gene unclear. The CDR3 has 12 residues. The germline gives CDR1 SGHDT, CDR2 YYEEEE. V was cut by 0 bases and J by 7 bases, with 7 bases left in between. The CDR3, as DNA: TGTGCCAGCAGCTTGGCCTTAGGTGGCTACACCTTC. It codes for CASSLALGGYTF.

The chain recombines TRBV20-1 with TRBJ1-5, with 8 bases aligning to TRBD1. The V segment lost 6 bases and the J segment 5 bases; nucleotides outside the gene matches: 12. CDR1 is DFQATT and CDR2 is SNEGSKA in the germline V gene (reference sequence). This CDR3 region has 15 residues. The CDR3 sequence is CSASRPGGFDQPQHF. The CDR3 nucleotides are TGCAGTGCGAGCCGTCCAGGGGGCTTTGATCAGCCCCAGCATTTT.

This clonotype was recorded at least ten times. CDR3 protein: CATSPSINYGYTF. CDR3 nucleotide sequence: TGTGCCACCAGCCCGTCGATCAACTATGGCTACACCTTC. The J gene is TRBJ1-2, the V gene TRBV15; D call uncertain. Germline loops: CDR1 LNHNV, CDR2 YYDKDF (reference sequence). V gave up 5 bases and J gave up 2 bases, with 9 bases separating them. This CDR3 contains 13 residues.

The V gene is TRBV7-8, the J gene TRBJ2-7; D is possibly TRBD1 (6 bases). The germline V and J ends were trimmed by 4 bases and 5 bases, with 15 bases remaining between them. Germline assignment: CDR1 SGHVS and CDR2 FQNEAQ. The CDR3 has 14 residues. The CDR3 sequence is CASSSLQGLDEQYF. The CDR3 DNA reads TGTGCCAGCAGCTCACTTCAGGGGCTGGACGAGCAGTACTTC.

This clonotype was recorded a few times. V usage is TRBV5-8 and J usage is TRBJ1-1; D not certain. Trimming removed 9 bases at V and 7 bases at J, with 10 bases between. Germline lookup yields CDR1 SGHTS and CDR2 YDEGEE. The CDR3 has 10 residues. The CDR3 sequence is CANQKLEAFF. CDR3 DNA sequence: TGTGCCAACCAAAAACTTGAAGCTTTCTTT.

The rearrangement links TRBV7-9 to TRBJ1-1; D possibly corresponds to TRBD1 (5 bases). Between the trimmed V and J ends, which lost 1 base and 0 bases, there was a span of 9 bases. CDR1 is SEHNR, CDR2 FQNEAQ, per germline (reference sequence). CDR3 length: 15 residues. As DNA, the CDR3 is TGTGCCAGCAGCTTAGGCACGACAGTGAACACTGAAGCTTTCTTT. Its translation is CASSLGTTVNTEAFF.

The rearrangement uses TRBV6-2 or TRBV6-3 and TRBJ2-4; 11 positions match TRBD2. In germline, CDR1 is MNHEY, CDR2 SVGEGT. Trimming at V came to 0 bases and at J to 6 bases, leaving 4 bases not matched to a gene. The CDR3 contains 16 residues. The CDR3 coding sequence is TGTGCCAGCAGTTACTCGACTAGCGGGATTCTAAACATTCAGTACTTC. Amino acids: CASSYSTSGILNIQYF.

This clonotype was counted at least ten times. V and J are TRBV6-1 and TRBJ2-7; TRBD2 agrees at 7 bases. V was pared by 6 bases and J by 3 bases, with 5 bases of the junction left unmatched. The CDR3 sequence is 13 residues long. CDR1 MNHNS and CDR2 SASEGT come from the germline V gene. CDR3 protein: CASRLAELYEQYF. The CDR3 DNA sequence: TGTGCCAGCAGGCTAGCGGAACTCTACGAGCAGTACTTC.

This clonotype was found many times. The V call is TRBV28, the J call TRBJ2-7, with D possibly being TRBD2 (7 bases). V was pared by 3 bases and J by 1 base, with 13 bases between. Germline V gene data show CDR1 as MDHEN and CDR2 as SYDVKM. There are 15 residues in the CDR3. The CDR3: CASSLEGGASYEQYF. CDR3 in DNA: TGTGCCAGCAGTTTGGAAGGGGGGGCTTCCTACGAGCAGTACTTC.

The rearrangement links TRBV19 to TRBJ2-6; D is uncertain. Trimming stripped 2 bases from V and 4 bases from J, with 9 bases between. Germline V gives CDR1 LNHDA, CDR2 SQIVND (reference sequence). This CDR3 region has 15 residues. DNA for the CDR3: TGTGCCAGTAGTATATGGGGATACGGGGCCAACGTCCTGACTTTC. Amino acid sequence: CASSIWGYGANVLTF.

This clonotype was seen many times. The chain combines TRBV6-1 with TRBJ1-4, with unresolved D. This CDR3 comprises 13 residues. In germline, CDR1 is MNHNS, CDR2 SASEGT. Trimming cost V 8 bases and J 8 bases, with 15 bases left between them. This CDR3 reads CASRGISTEKLFF. The CDR3, as DNA: TGTGCCAGCCGCGGGATATCAACAGAAAAACTGTTTTTT.